The 6 T cell receptor beta chains in this list originate from one sample, sequenced in a study of tumor and adjacent non-tumor tissue in lung cancer. The template was RNA from unsorted bulk tissue. The library came from three nested PCR rounds adapted from ARM-PCR protocols. One entry per CDR3 protein results from TCRdb running MiXCR on the multiplex PCR reads. The sample has fewer than 85,000 distinct CDR3 sequences; roughly 72% are singletons. Sample: lung tumor tissue. These receptor sequences come from a man aged 55 to 70 with non-small cell lung cancer.

The V call is TRBV6-2 or TRBV6-3, the J call TRBJ1-3; D possibly corresponds to TRBD1 (6 bases). The V end was cut by 4 bases, the J end by 10 bases, with 23 bases between. CDR1 and CDR2 (germline): MNHEY, SVGEGT. This CDR3 region has 16 residues. The CDR3 region has the DNA TGTGCCAGCAGTTCTCGCAGGACAGATAGACCAAATACCATATATTTT. Translation: CASSSRRTDRPNTIYF.

This clonotype was counted only a few times. The V call is TRBV11-2, the J call TRBJ2-7; D is unresolved. V was clipped by 6 bases and J by 1 base, with 13 bases between them. Germline CDR1 is SGHAT and CDR2 is FQNNGV. This CDR3 contains 14 residues. CDR3 bases: TGTGCCAGCAGATTGTGGGCCGGATCCTACGAGCAGTACTTC. Its translation: CASRLWAGSYEQYF.

With regard to this clonotype: Germline and junction disagree at one end, which may indicate a read error. The V gene is TRBV18, the J gene TRBJ1-4; 8 positions match TRBD1. This CDR3 is built from 15 residues. Germline V gene sequence: CDR1 KGHSH, CDR2 LQKENI. In DNA, the CDR3 is TGTGTCAGCTCACTCGGACAGGGTTATAATGAAAAACTGTTTTTT. Translating it yields CVSSLGQGYNEKLFF.

As for this clonotype: The CDR3 end shows no conserved phenylalanine or tryptophan, and so a read error is likely. This chain links TRBV11-1 with TRBJ2-7; 9 nucleotides match TRBD1. The germline V gene encodes CDR1 SGHAT and CDR2 FQDESV (reference sequence). This CDR3 spans 13 amino acids. V was clipped by 5 bases and J by 8 bases; unmatched bases: 7. The CDR3 nucleotides read TGTGCCAGCAGCCCACAGGGGGCGGACAAGCAGTACTTA. It translates to CASSPQGADKQYL.

The rearrangement joins TRBV20-1 to TRBJ2-5; 8 nucleotides match TRBD2. The CDR3 is 15 amino acids. Per germline, CDR1 DFQATT and CDR2 SNEGSKA (reference sequence). V trimming: 4 bases; J trimming: 13 bases; junction bases outside the gene matches: 20. The CDR3 loop reads CSAMEREWVQEARYF. In DNA form, the CDR3 reads TGCAGTGCTATGGAGCGGGAGTGGGTCCAAGAGGCCCGGTACTTC.

In regard to this clonotype: One junction end disagrees with the germline gene, perhaps due to a read error. The V call is TRBV12-3 or TRBV12-4, the J call TRBJ1-4; tentative D call: TRBD1 (6 bases). The CDR3 totals 14 residues. CDR3 sequence (DNA): TGTACCAGCAGTTTCTCAGGGGCGTGCGAAAAACTGTTTTTT. Encoded protein: CTSSFSGACEKLFF.